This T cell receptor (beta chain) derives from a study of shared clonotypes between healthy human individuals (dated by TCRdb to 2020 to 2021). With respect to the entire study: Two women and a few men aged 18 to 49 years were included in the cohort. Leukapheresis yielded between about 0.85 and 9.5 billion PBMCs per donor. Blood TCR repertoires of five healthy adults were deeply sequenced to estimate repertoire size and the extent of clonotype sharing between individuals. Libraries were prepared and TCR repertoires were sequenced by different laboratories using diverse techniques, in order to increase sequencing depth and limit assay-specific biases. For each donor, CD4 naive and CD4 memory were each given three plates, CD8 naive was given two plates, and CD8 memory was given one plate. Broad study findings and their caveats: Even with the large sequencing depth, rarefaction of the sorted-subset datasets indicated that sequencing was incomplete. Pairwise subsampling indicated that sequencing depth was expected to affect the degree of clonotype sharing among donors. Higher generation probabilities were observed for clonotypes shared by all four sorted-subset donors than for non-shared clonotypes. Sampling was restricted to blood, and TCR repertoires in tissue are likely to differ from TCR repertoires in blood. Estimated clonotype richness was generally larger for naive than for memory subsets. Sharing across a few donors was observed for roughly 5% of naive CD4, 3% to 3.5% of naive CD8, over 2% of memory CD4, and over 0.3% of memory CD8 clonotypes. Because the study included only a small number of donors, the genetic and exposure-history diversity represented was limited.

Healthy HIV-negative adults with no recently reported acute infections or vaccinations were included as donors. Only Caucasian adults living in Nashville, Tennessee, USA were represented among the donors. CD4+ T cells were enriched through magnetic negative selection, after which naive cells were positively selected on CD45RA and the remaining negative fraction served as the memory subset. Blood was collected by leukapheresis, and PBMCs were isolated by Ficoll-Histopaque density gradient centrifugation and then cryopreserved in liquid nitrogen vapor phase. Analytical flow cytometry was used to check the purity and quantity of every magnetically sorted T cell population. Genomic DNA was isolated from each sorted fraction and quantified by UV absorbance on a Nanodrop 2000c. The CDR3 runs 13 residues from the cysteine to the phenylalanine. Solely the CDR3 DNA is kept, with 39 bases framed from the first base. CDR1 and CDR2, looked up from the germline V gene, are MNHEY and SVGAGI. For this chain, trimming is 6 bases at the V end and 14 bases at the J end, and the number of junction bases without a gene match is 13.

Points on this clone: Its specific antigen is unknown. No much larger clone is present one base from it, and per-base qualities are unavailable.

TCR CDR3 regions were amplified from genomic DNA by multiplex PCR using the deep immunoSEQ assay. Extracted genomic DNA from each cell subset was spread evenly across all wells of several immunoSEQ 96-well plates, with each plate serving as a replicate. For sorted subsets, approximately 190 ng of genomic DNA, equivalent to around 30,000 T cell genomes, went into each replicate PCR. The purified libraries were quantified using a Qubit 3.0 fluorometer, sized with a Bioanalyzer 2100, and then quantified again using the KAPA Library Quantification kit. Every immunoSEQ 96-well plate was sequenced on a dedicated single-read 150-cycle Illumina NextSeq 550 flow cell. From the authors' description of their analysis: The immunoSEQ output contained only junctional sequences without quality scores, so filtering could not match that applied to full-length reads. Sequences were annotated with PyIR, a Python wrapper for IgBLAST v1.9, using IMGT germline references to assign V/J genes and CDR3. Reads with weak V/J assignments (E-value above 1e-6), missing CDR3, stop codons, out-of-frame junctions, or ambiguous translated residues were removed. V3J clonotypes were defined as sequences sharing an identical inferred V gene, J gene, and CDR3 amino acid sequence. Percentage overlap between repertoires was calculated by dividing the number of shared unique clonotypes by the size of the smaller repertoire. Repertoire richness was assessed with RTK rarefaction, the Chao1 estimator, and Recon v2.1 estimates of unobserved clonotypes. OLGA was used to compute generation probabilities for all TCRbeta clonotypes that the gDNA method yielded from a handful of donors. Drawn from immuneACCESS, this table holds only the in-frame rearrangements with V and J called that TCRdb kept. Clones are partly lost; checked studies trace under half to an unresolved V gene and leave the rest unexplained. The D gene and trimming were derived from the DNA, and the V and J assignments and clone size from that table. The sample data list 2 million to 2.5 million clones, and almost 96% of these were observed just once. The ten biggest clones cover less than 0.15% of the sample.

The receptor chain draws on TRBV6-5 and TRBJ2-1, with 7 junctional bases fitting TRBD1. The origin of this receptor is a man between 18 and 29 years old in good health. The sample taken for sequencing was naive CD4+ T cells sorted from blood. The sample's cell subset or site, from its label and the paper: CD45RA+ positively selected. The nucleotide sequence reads TGTGCCAGCAGAGTGGACAGGTTCAGACAGGAGTTCTTC. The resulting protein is CASRVDRFRQEFF.